This T cell receptor beta chain came from a study of neurological immune-mediated disorders. Overall study results and limits: CDR3 amino acid sequences found in expanded clones were never shared across subjects, suggesting private repertoires in all groups. As far as clinical or MRI features were concerned, none was associated with the multiple sclerosis repertoire cluster.

The authors produced cDNA by 5'RACE using 10-nucleotide random UMIs. A single record per CDR3 protein comes from TCRdb applying MiXCR to the 5' RACE reads. The table shows tens of thousands of distinct CDR3 sequences, with 5.5% to 6.5% occurring only once. This clonotype was counted many times. Its antigen remains unknown. This CDR3 has 13 amino acids. The ends were cut back, 0 bases at V and 5 bases at J, with 6 bases in the middle. Germline V lookup: CDR1 SGHKS, CDR2 YYEKEE (reference sequence). The time point denotes: longitudinal time-point 2. The chain joins TRBV5-5 to TRBJ2-1; D is unresolved. What was sequenced was PBMCs. The source is a woman aged 60-70 years with multiple sclerosis. The CDR3 reads CASSLGPDNEQFF. In DNA, the CDR3 is TGTGCCAGCAGCTTGGGACCCGACAATGAGCAGTTCTTC.